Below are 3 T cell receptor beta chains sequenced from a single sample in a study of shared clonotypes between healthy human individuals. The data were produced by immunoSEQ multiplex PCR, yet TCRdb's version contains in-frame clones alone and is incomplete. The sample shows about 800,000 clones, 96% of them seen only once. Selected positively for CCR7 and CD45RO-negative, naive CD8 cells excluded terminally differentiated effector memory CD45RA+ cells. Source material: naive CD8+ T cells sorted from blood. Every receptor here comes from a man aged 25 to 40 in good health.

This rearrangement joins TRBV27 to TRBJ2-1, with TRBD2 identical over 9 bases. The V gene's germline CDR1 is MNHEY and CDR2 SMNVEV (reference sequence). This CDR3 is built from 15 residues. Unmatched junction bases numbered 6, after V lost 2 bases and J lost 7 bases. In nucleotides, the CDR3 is TGTGCCAGCAGTTTAGGGCGGGAGGGCCGAAATGAGCAGTTCTTC. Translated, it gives CASSLGREGRNEQFF.

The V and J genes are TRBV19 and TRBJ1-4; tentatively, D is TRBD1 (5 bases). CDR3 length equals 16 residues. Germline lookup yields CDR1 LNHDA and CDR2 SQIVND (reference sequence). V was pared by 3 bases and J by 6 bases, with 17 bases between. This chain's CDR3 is CASSIGYRLPDEKLFF. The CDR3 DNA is TGTGCCAGTAGTATTGGTTACAGGCTACCCGATGAAAAACTGTTTTTT.

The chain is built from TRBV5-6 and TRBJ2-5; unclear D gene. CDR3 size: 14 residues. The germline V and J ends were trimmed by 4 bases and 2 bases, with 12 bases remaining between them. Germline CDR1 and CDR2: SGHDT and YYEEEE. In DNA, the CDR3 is TGTGCCAGCAGCCCAGCGCAGTCGCAAGAGACCCAGTACTTC. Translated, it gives CASSPAQSQETQYF.